The clone carrying this T cell receptor beta chain has a count of ten or more. Its antigen is undetermined. V was cut by 5 bases and J by 10 bases, with 15 bases left in between. The V gene's germline CDR1 is MNHEY and CDR2 SMNVEV (reference sequence). The CDR3 covers 13 residues. The data originate from a study of regulatory T cells in long-lasting Graves disease. Findings and limits, study-wide: Thyroid tissue was not studied; only peripheral blood was.

Assembly of TCR beta libraries relied on iRepertoire HTBI primers together with Arm-PCR of CDR3 regions. Each CDR3 protein gets one entry after TCRdb re-called the multiplex PCR reads with MiXCR. Among approximately 470,000 distinct CDR3 sequences listed, 15% to 20% were seen once. Noted time point: newly diagnosed GD, antithyroid drugs for less than 3 months. PBMC-derived RNA was used for the TCR library. The sample was also reused in another study, on T cells in Graves' hyperthyroidism and ophthalmopathy. This second report adds: Most clonotypes expanded in thyroid above 0.001 were likewise present in blood.

This TCR came from a man aged 35 to 55 with Graves disease. The sequencing here drew on peripheral blood mononuclear cells (PBMCs), taken at new diagnosis, from a patient treated with antithyroid drugs. The J gene is TRBJ2-1, the V gene TRBV27; D is unclear. CDR3: CASSPQTPREQFF. CDR3 DNA: TGTGCCAGCAGTCCACAGACCCCGCGGGAGCAGTTCTTC.